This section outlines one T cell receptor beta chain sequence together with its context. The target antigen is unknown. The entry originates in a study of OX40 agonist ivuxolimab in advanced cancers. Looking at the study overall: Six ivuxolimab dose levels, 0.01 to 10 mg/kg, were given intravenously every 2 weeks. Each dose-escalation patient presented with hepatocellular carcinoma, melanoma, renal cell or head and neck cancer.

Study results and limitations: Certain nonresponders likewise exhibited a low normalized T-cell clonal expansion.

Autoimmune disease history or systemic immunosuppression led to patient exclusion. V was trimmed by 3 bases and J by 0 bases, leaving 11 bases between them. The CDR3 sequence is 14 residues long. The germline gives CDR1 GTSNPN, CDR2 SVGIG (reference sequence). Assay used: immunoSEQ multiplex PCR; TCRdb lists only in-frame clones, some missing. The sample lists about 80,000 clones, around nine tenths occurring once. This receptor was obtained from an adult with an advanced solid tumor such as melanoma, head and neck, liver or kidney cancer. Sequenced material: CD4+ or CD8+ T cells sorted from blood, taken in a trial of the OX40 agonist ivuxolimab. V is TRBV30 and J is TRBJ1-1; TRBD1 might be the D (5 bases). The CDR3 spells CAWRGRIVNTEAFF. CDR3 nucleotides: TGTGCCTGGAGGGGACGGATAGTGAACACTGAAGCTTTCTTT.